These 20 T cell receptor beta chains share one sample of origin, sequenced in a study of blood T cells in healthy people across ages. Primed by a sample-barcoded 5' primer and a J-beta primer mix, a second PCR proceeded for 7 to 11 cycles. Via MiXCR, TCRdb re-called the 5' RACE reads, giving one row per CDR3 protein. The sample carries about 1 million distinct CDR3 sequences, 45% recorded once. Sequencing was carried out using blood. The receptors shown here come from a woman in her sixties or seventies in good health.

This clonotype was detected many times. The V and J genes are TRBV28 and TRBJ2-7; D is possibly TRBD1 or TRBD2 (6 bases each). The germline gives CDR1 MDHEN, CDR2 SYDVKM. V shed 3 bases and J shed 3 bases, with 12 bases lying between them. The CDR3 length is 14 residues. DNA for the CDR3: TGTGCCAGCAGTTTGACCGGGGGCAACTACGAGCAGTACTTC. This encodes CASSLTGGNYEQYF.

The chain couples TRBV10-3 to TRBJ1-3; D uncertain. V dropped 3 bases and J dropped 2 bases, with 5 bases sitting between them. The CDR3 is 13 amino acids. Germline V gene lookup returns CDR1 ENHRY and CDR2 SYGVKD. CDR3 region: CAISDRAGNTIYF. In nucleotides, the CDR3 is TGTGCCATCAGTGATCGGGCTGGAAACACCATATATTTT.

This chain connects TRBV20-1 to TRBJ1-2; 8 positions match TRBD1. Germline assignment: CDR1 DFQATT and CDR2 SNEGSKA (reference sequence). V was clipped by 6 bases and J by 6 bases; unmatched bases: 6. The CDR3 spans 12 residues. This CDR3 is CSARGTGHGYTF. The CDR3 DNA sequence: TGCAGTGCCCGGGGGACAGGTCATGGCTACACCTTC.

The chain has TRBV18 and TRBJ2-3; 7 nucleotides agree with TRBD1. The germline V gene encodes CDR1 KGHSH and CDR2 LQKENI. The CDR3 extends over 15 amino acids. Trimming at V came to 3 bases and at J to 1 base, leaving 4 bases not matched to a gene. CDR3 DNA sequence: TGTGCCAGCTCACCTGGGACAGACGGCACAGATACGCAGTATTTT. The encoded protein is CASSPGTDGTDTQYF.

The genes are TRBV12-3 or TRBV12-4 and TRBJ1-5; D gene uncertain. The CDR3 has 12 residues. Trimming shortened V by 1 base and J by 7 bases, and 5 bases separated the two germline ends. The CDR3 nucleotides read TGTGCCAGCAGTTTAGGAAAACAGCCCCAGCATTTT. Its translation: CASSLGKQPQHF.

Written as DNA, the CDR3 is TGCAGCGTTGAGGCCACCGGGACAGGGAGCCGCACAGATACGCAGTATTTT. It translates to CSVEATGTGSRTDTQYF. V is TRBV29-1 and J is TRBJ2-3; 9 bases line up with TRBD1. CDR3 size: 17 residues. Germline CDR1 reads SQVTM; CDR2 reads ANQGSEA. J lost 1 base, V lost 3 bases, and 11 bases had no gene match.

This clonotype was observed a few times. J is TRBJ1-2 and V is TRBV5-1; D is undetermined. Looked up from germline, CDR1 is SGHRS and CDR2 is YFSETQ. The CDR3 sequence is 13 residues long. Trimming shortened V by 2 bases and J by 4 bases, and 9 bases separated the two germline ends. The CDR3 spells CASSFGVSYGYTF. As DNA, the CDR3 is TGCGCCAGCAGCTTCGGGGTATCCTATGGCTACACCTTC.

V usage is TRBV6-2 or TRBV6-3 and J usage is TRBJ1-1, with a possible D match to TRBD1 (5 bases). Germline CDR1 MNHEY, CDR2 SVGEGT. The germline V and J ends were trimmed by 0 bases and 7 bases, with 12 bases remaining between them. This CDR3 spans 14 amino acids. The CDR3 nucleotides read TGTGCCAGCAGTTACTCAAGAGACAGTTTTGAAGCTTTCTTT. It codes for CASSYSRDSFEAFF.

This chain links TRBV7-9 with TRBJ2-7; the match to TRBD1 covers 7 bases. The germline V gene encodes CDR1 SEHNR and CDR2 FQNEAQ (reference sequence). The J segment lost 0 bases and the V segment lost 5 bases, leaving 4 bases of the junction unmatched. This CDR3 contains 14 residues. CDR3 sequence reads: CASSRDSNSYEQYF. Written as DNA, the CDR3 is TGTGCCAGCAGCCGGGACAGTAACTCCTACGAGCAGTACTTC.

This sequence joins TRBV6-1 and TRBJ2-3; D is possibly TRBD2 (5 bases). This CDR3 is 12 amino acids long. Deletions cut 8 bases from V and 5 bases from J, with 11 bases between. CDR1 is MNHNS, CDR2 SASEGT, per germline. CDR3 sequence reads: CASGSSQDTQYF. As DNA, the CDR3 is TGTGCCAGCGGGAGCAGCCAAGATACGCAGTATTTT.

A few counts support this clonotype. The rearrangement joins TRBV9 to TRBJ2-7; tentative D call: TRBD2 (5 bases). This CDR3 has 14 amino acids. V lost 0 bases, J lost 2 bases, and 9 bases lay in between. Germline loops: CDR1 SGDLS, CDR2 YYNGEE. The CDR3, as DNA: TGTGCCAGCAGCGTAGATGAGGGCCCCTACGAGCAGTACTTC. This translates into CASSVDEGPYEQYF.

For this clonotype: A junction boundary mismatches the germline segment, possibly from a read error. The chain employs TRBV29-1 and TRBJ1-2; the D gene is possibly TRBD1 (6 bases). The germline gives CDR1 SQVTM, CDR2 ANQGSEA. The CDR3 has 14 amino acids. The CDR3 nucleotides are TGCGGCGTTGAAGGGGGACAAACTAACTATGGCTACACCTTC. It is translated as CGVEGGQTNYGYTF. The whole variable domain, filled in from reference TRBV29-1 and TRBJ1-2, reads SAVISQKPSRDICQRGTSLTIQCQVDSQVTMMFWYRQQPGQSLTLIATANQGSEATYESGFVIDKFPISRPNLTFSTLTVSNMSPEDSSIYLCGVEGGQTNYGYTFGSGTRLTVV.

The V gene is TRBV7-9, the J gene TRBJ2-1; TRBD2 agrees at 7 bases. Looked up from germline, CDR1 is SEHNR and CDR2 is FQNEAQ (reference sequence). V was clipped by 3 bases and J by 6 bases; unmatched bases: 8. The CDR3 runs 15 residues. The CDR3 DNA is TGTGCCAGCAGCTTGGGGGGGACTCTTTCCAATGAGCAGTTCTTC. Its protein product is CASSLGGTLSNEQFF.

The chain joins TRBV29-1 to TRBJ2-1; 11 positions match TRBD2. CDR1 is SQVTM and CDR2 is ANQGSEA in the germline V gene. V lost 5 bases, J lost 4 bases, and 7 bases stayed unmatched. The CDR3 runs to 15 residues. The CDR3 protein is CSVRGLAVLYNEQFF. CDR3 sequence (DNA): TGCAGCGTTCGGGGACTAGCGGTGCTATACAATGAGCAGTTCTTC.

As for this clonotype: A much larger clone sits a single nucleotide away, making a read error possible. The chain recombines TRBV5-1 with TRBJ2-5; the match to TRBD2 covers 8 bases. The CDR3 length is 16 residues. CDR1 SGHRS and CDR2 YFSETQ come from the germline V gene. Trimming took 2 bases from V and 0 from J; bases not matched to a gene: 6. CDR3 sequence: CASSFRGGRNQETQYF. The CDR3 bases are TGCGCCAGCAGCTTTAGGGGCGGGAGGAACCAAGAGACCCAGTACTTC.

The CDR3 spells CASSDQGVHEQYF. CDR3 coding DNA: TGTGCCAGCAGTGACCAGGGAGTCCACGAGCAGTACTTC. V and J are TRBV25-1 and TRBJ2-7; D possibly uses TRBD1 or TRBD2 (5 bases each). The ends were cut back, 3 bases at V and 5 bases at J, with 11 bases in the middle. CDR3 length: 13 amino acids. Germline lookup yields CDR1 MGHDK and CDR2 SYGVNS.

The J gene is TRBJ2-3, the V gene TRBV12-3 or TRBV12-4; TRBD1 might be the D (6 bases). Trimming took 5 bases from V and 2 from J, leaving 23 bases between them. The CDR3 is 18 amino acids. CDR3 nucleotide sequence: TGTGCCAGCAGTCCGACCCCCTGGGGGCTCCCTAACACAGATACGCAGTATTTT. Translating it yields CASSPTPWGLPNTDTQYF.

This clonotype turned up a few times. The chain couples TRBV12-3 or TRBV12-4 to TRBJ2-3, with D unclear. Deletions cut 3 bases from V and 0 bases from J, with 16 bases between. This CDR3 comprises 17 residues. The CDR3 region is CASSFIVGTLSTDTQYF. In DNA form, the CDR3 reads TGTGCCAGCAGTTTCATCGTGGGTACCCTAAGCACAGATACGCAGTATTTT.

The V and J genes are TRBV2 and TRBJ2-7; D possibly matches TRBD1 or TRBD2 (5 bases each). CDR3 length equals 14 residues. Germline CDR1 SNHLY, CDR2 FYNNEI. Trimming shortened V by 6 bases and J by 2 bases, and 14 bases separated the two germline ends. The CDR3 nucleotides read TGTGCCAGCAGAGCCGGGACCATCCCCTACGAGCAGTACTTC. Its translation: CASRAGTIPYEQYF.

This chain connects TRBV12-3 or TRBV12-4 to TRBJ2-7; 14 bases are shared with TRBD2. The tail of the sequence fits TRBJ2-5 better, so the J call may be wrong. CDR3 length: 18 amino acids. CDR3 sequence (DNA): TGTGCCAGCAGCTTTACCCCCGGGACTAGCGGGAGTGGAGAGACCCAGTACTTC. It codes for CASSFTPGTSGSGETQYF.